This section outlines one TCR beta chain sequence together with its context. Germline assignment: CDR1 SGDLS and CDR2 YYNGEE. This CDR3 is 16 amino acids long. Trimming pared 3 bases from V and 0 bases from J, leaving 13 bases between. TCRdb keeps only in-frame clones here, not all; method: immunoSEQ multiplex PCR. The sample has fewer than 95,000 clones, around 89% seen once. This sample stems from a study of blood T cell repertoires in COVID-19. Study in general: Researchers got acute and convalescent COVID-19 samples from the United States, Italy and Spain. PBMCs, B-cell-depleted T cells, or T cells were the source of the cDNA or gDNA that made up the material.

The chain combines TRBV9 with TRBJ1-3; possible D gene TRBD1, 5 bases. The sequence was collected from a man in his forties or fifties with acute or convalescent COVID-19. The sample comprised peripheral blood. The CDR3 DNA reads as TGTGCCAGCAGCGCGGACACAACAACCTCTGGAAACACCATATATTTT. It yields the protein CASSADTTTSGNTIYF.